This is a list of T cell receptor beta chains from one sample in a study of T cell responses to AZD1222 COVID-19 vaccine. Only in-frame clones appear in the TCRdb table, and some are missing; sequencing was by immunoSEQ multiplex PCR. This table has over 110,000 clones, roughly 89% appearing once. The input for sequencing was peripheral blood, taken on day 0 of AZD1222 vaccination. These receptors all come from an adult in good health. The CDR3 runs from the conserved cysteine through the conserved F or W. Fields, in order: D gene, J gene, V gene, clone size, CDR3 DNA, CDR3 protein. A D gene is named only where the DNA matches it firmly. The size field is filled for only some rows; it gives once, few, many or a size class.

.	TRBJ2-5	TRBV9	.	TGTGCCAGCAGTTTCGGGGGACCCCAAGAGACCCAGTACTTC	CASSFGGPQETQYF
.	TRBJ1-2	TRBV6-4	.	TGTGCCAGCAGTGACATTTTGGGGGGCCGTGGCTACACCTTC	CASSDILGGRGYTF
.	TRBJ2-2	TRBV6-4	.	TGTGCCAGCAGTAAGGGAGTGGCCACCGGGGAGCTGTTTTTT	CASSKGVATGELFF
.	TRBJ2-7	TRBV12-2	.	TGTGCAAGTCGCTTAGTCCTCTCTAGCGGAACCTACGAGCAGTACTTC	CASRLVLSSGTYEQYF
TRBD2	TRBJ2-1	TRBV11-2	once	TGTGCCAGCAGCTTAATCGGACTAGCGGGGGACAATGAGCAGTTCTTC	CASSLIGLAGDNEQFF
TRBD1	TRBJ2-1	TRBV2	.	TGTGCCAGCACCGGGACAGGTCGAACGGGGGAGCAGTTCTTC	CASTGTGRTGEQFF
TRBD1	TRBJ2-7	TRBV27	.	TGTGCCAGCAGTTCCGGGACAGAGTCCTACGAGCAGTACTTC	CASSSGTESYEQYF
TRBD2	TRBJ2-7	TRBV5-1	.	TGCGCCAGCGCCCGGACTAGCGGGAGGGATGAGCAGTACTTC	CASARTSGRDEQYF
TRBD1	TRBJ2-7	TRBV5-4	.	TGTGCCAGCAGGAGGGACAGGGGGCGCGAGCAGTACTTC	CASRRDRGREQYF
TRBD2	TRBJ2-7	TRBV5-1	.	TGCGCCAGCAGCCCCACTAGCGGGGACGAGCAGTACTTC	CASSPTSGDEQYF
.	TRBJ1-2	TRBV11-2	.	TGTGCCAGCACCCAAGGATTTGGGGGGGTCGGGTCGAGTGGCTACACCTTC	CASTQGFGGVGSSGYTF
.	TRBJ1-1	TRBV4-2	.	TGTGCCAGCAGCCAGGCCCCCCGGGGGAGGACTGAAGCTTTCTTT	CASSQAPRGRTEAFF
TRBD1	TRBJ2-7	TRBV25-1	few	TGTGCCAGCAGTGAGGGACAGGGGAACTACGAGCAGTACTTC	CASSEGQGNYEQYF
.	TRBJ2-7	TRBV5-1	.	TGCGCCAGCAGCTTGGCCCCGGGACCGATCCTGCGAGGCGAGCAGTACTTC	CASSLAPGPILRGEQYF
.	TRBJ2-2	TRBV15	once	TGTGCCACCAGCAGAGATTCGGTGGGTCGGGTTTCGGAGCTGTTTTTT	CATSRDSVGRVSELFF
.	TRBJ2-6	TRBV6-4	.	TGTGCCAGCAGTGACGAGGCCTCTGGGGCCAACGTCCTGACTTTC	CASSDEASGANVLTF
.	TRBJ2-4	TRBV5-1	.	TGCGCCAGCAGCTCGTCCGGGACTGGCTATAACATTCAGTACTTC	CASSSSGTGYNIQYF
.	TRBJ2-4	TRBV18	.	TGTGCCAGCTCCGTAGAAGTAAAAAACATTCAGTACTTC	CASSVEVKNIQYF
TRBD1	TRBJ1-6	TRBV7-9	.	TGTGCCAGCAGCTTCGTACAGGGGAGTTCACCCCTCCACTTT	CASSFVQGSSPLHF
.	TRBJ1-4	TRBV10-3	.	TGTGCCATCAGTGGGGAACCCTATGAAAAACTGTTTTTT	CAISGEPYEKLFF